This T cell receptor (beta chain) appears in the sequencing data of a study of cytomegalovirus exposure and HLA in healthy donors. As to this clone: Antigen unknown.

Primers for the PCR totalled 60 Vbeta and 13 Jbeta. Profiling relied on immunoSEQ multiplex PCR, and the TCRdb table lists in-frame clones only, not all of them. The sample holds under 150,000 clones, 74% seen once. Findings of the study overall: Specific recognition of CMV antigens was confirmed in vitro for a few chains (all CMV-associated).

The V and J ends lost 0 bases and 9 bases respectively, with 4 bases between them. This CDR3 region has 12 residues. Germline CDR1 SGDLS, CDR2 YYNGEE. As for the donors, each was a healthy bone marrow donor. V is TRBV9 and J is TRBJ1-6; D is unclear. The TCR comes from a woman aged 40 to 50 in good health and CMV-seropositive. Specimen: PBMCs. The chain's CDR3 is CASSVGGSPLHF. The DNA of the CDR3 is TGTGCCAGCAGCGTAGGCGGTTCACCCCTCCACTTT.